These T cell receptor beta chains were read from a single sample in a study of T cells after yellow fever vaccination. TCRdb itself ran the 5' RACE reads through MiXCR, one entry per CDR3 protein. In the table there are about 75,000 distinct CDR3 sequences, roughly 7% of which are singletons. The sequences come from CD8+ T cells sorted from PBMCs, collected 10 days after the first yellow fever vaccination. Receptors originate from a man between 18 and 35 years old who received the YFV17D yellow fever vaccine. The CDR3 runs from the conserved cysteine through the conserved F or W. The D gene is left open where the match is weak. Size is stated for part of the rows, as once, few or many counts, or as a class when the clone is expanded.

V gene	J gene	D gene	clone size	CDR3 DNA	CDR3 protein
TRBV20-1	TRBJ2-5	NA	many	TGCAGTGCTGGTCAGGGCGGGGAGACCCAGTACTTC	CSAGQGGETQYF
TRBV29-1	TRBJ2-5	TRBD1	few	TGCAGCGTTGAACTGGACAGGGACCTCGGGGGGACCCAGTACTTC	CSVELDRDLGGTQYF
TRBV18	TRBJ2-2	NA	few	TGTGCCAGCTCACCCCGACAGGTCAGCACCGGGGAGCTGTTTTTT	CASSPRQVSTGELFF
TRBV2	TRBJ1-5	NA	few	TGTGCCAGCAGTCCCCCCGACGGTCATCAGCCCCAGCATTTT	CASSPPDGHQPQHF
TRBV19	TRBJ2-1	NA	NA	TGTGCCAGTAGTACTCTCACAGGGTTTGAGCAGTTCTTC	CASSTLTGFEQFF
TRBV30	TRBJ2-1	TRBD1	few	TGTGCCTGGAACCCGGCAGGGGGCTCCTACAATGAGCAGTTCTTC	CAWNPAGGSYNEQFF
TRBV5-1	TRBJ2-1	TRBD1	many	TGCGCCAGCAGCCTCGCCGACAGGGGCAATGAGCAGTTCTTC	CASSLADRGNEQFF
TRBV4-3	TRBJ2-4	NA	many	TGCGCCAGCAGCCAAGGACCCCCGGCCAAAAACATTCAGTACTTC	CASSQGPPAKNIQYF
TRBV27	TRBJ1-5	NA	many	TGTGCCAGCAGTTTGAGCAGAAATCAGCCCCAGCATTTT	CASSLSRNQPQHF
TRBV6-2/TRBV6-3	TRBJ2-3	NA	many	TGTGCCAGCAGTTTTCCGGGGGCCCCCACAGATACGCAGTATTTT	CASSFPGAPTDTQYF
TRBV2	TRBJ2-2	NA	many	TGTGCCAGCAGTGAAGGCAAGAACACCGGGGAGCTGTTTTTT	CASSEGKNTGELFF
TRBV7-2	TRBJ2-3	TRBD2	many	TGTGCCAGCAGCTTATTCTCTAGCGGGGGGGTCACAGATACGCAGTATTTT	CASSLFSSGGVTDTQYF
TRBV6-5	TRBJ1-6	TRBD1	NA	TGTGCCAGCAGTGAATCGGACAGGACGGCTGGCTATAATTCACCCCTCCACTTT	CASSESDRTAGYNSPLHF
TRBV6-1	TRBJ1-2	TRBD1	NA	TGTGCCAGCACTCAAGGACAGGGGGCCCATTCATTGGATGGCTACACCTTC	CASTQGQGAHSLDGYTF
TRBV4-1	TRBJ1-5	NA	many	TGCGCCAGCAGCTATCAAGGAGGGAGGGATCAGCCCCAGCATTTT	CASSYQGGRDQPQHF
TRBV29-1	TRBJ2-7	NA	many	TGCAGCGTTGCATCTAGGAGCTCCTACGAGCAGTACTTC	CSVASRSSYEQYF
TRBV12-5	TRBJ2-7	NA	many	TGTGCTAGTGGCAAGACAGGCGCATCCTCCTACGAGCAGTACTTC	CASGKTGASSYEQYF
TRBV19	TRBJ2-1	NA	many	TGTGCCAGTAGTGCCTGGTGGCAGGGGTCCCCAACCTCCCTAAACTACAATGAGCAGTTCTTC	CASSAWWQGSPTSLNYNEQFF
TRBV6-6	TRBJ1-2	NA	many	TGTGCCAGCAGTTATGGTGGCTACACCTTC	CASSYGGYTF
TRBV6-4	TRBJ2-3	TRBD2	many	TGTGCCAGCAGTGACTCGAGCGGGGGCACAGATACGCAGTATTTT	CASSDSSGGTDTQYF
TRBV6-1	TRBJ2-6	NA	many	TGTGCCAGCAGTACCAGCCCCCCGGGGGCCAACGTCCTGACTTTC	CASSTSPPGANVLTF
TRBV7-9	TRBJ2-3	NA	NA	TGTGCCAGCAGCAAGTCCACAGGGTCGACAGATACGCAGTATTTT	CASSKSTGSTDTQYF
TRBV20-1	TRBJ2-2	NA	NA	TGCAGTGCTAAGCGGGGAGGGACATCGAACACCGGGGAGCTGTTTTTT	CSAKRGGTSNTGELFF
TRBV5-4	TRBJ2-2	NA	NA	TGTGCCAGCAGCTTGGGGCTCCCCTGGGAGCTGTTTTTT	CASSLGLPWELFF
TRBV4-1	TRBJ1-1	TRBD1	NA	TGCGCCAGCAGCCAAAAACACAGGGGGGGGACTGAAGCTTTCTTT	CASSQKHRGGTEAFF
TRBV7-6	TRBJ2-5	TRBD2	many	TGTGCCAGCAGCGTGTGGGGCGGGGGGGCCCCTGAGACCCAGTACTTC	CASSVWGGGAPETQYF
TRBV4-3	TRBJ2-7	NA	many	TGCGCCAGCAGCCAAGATGGGACCGCGACTGAGCAGTACTTC	CASSQDGTATEQYF
TRBV9	TRBJ2-5	NA	many	TGTGCCAGCAGCGTAGGTGGATGGGGCGGAGAGACCCAGTACTTC	CASSVGGWGGETQYF
TRBV10-3	TRBJ2-7	TRBD1	many	TGTGCCATCAGTGAGTCGGGGACAGGGGCCTACGAGCAGTACTTC	CAISESGTGAYEQYF
TRBV9	TRBJ2-5	TRBD2	few	TGTGCCAGTGGGGAGGGACCAGGAGGGGAGACCCAGTACTTC	CASGEGPGGETQYF
TRBV9	TRBJ2-1	NA	many	TGTGCCAGCAGCGTAGGGACTGCATCTATATACAATGAGCAGTTCTTC	CASSVGTASIYNEQFF
TRBV6-4	TRBJ2-3	TRBD2	many	TGTGCCAGCAGTGTTAGCGGGGGGGCGACAGATACGCAGTATTTT	CASSVSGGATDTQYF
TRBV12-3/TRBV12-4	TRBJ2-3	TRBD2	NA	TGTGCCAGCAGTTTCGGTGCGGGGGGGCCCCACGGAGATACGCAGTATTTT	CASSFGAGGPHGDTQYF
TRBV4-3	TRBJ2-7	NA	many	TGCGCCAGCAGCCAAGTCCGAGGCAGCACCTACGAGCAGTACTTC	CASSQVRGSTYEQYF
TRBV6-6	TRBJ1-2	NA	NA	TGTGCCAGCTCCACCGGACAGTCCTATGGCTACACCTTC	CASSTGQSYGYTF
TRBV7-9	TRBJ1-4	NA	NA	TGTGCCAGCAGCTTCCCCATTGAATTACAAAATAGGGAAAAACTGTTTTTT	CASSFPIELQNREKLFF
TRBV12-3/TRBV12-4	TRBJ2-3	TRBD1	NA	TGTGCCAGCAGTTTAGAGGGAACCGGGACAGGCACAGATACGCAGTATTTT	CASSLEGTGTGTDTQYF
TRBV7-2	TRBJ2-1	NA	many	TGTGCCAGCTTGGAAACAGGGATGAGAAATGAGCAGTTCTTC	CASLETGMRNEQFF
TRBV5-1	TRBJ2-6	NA	NA	TGCGCCAGCAGCCCAGGGGACTCTGGGGCCAACGTCCTGACTTTC	CASSPGDSGANVLTF
TRBV29-1	TRBJ1-1	TRBD1	many	TGCAGCGTTGGACAGGGGCGGACTGAAGCTTTCTTT	CSVGQGRTEAFF
TRBV5-1	TRBJ1-1	NA	many	TGCGCCAGCAGCTTGGTAATTCGGGGGGCTCGGGACACTGAAGCTTTCTTT	CASSLVIRGARDTEAFF
TRBV4-3	TRBJ2-7	TRBD2	many	TGCGCCAGCAGCCAAGATCTAGCGGGGGCCTACCACTACGAGCAGTACTTC	CASSQDLAGAYHYEQYF
TRBV7-6	TRBJ2-2	TRBD1	many	TGTGCCAGCAGCTTAGGAAGACAGGGTTTTTACACCGGGGAGCTGTTTTTT	CASSLGRQGFYTGELFF
TRBV5-1	TRBJ2-1	TRBD2	many	TGCGCCAGCAGCCACCTTAAGGGACTAGCGGGGGACTCCTACAATGAGCAGTTCTTC	CASSHLKGLAGDSYNEQFF
TRBV7-9	TRBJ2-4	NA	many	TGTGCCAGCACCCCTCCAGAGGAACTAGCCAAAAACATTCAGTACTTC	CASTPPEELAKNIQYF
TRBV7-2	TRBJ2-7	TRBD1	many	TGTGCCAGCAGCTTAGCGCAGGGGACAGGGAGCTCCTACGAGCAGTACTTC	CASSLAQGTGSSYEQYF